This passage covers 8 T cell receptor beta chains from one sample sequenced in a study of OX40 agonist ivuxolimab in advanced cancers. Receptors were amplified or captured by the immunoSEQ multiplex PCR assay. Imported from immuneACCESS, the table was reduced by TCRdb to in-frame sequences with V and J called. These copies leave out some clones; in studies compared against another copy, an unresolved V gene accounts for under half, and the cause of the remainder is not known. The sample table shows approximately 47,000 clones, and roughly 86% are seen once. Jointly, the top ten make up roughly 8% of the sample. The source was CD4+ or CD8+ T cells sorted from blood, collected in a trial of the OX40 agonist ivuxolimab. These receptors were taken from an adult with an advanced solid tumor such as melanoma, head and neck, liver or kidney cancer.

The CDR3 protein is CASSAVPRGYNYGYTF. CDR3 nucleotide sequence: TGTGCCAGCAGCGCCGTCCCCAGGGGGTACAACTATGGCTACACCTTC. This rearrangement joins TRBV9 to TRBJ1-2; 7 bases match TRBD1. V shed 3 bases and J 2 bases; nucleotides not matched to a gene: 10. Germline CDR1 reads SGDLS; CDR2 reads YYNGEE. CDR3 length equals 16 residues.

This clone was counted once. V usage is TRBV11-3 and J usage is TRBJ2-5; TRBD1 aligns across 7 bases. This CDR3 has 19 amino acids. Germline assignment: CDR1 SGHNT and CDR2 YENEEA. V shed 5 bases, J shed 1 base, and the junction held 19 bases outside the gene matches. The CDR3 sequence is CASSPGTARGLNIQETQYF. The CDR3, as DNA: TGTGCCAGCAGCCCTGGGACAGCTCGAGGTCTAAACATCCAAGAGACCCAGTACTTC.

The rearrangement joins TRBV18 to TRBJ2-2; D call uncertain. Between the trimmed V and J ends, which lost 6 bases and 1 base, there was a span of 3 bases. The CDR3 length is 12 residues. Per the germline V gene, CDR1 is KGHSH and CDR2 is LQKENI. The CDR3 sequence: CASSENTGELFF. The CDR3 bases are TGTGCCAGCTCGGAGAACACCGGGGAGCTGTTTTTT.

In this sample, this clone turned up once. The rearrangement uses TRBV2 and TRBJ2-3; 7 nucleotides line up with TRBD2. CDR3 length: 16 residues. Germline CDR1 and CDR2: SNHLY and FYNNEI. Trimming cost V 2 bases and J 3 bases; bases outside gene matches: 8. The CDR3 loop is CASSERAGARTDTQYF. CDR3 bases: TGTGCCAGCAGTGAACGGGCGGGAGCTAGAACAGATACGCAGTATTTT. The variable domain in full, completed from reference TRBV2 and TRBJ2-3, reads EPEVTQTPSHQVTQMGQEVILRCVPISNHLYFYWYRQILGQKVEFLVSFYNNEISEKSEIFDDQFSVERPDGSNFTLKIRSTKLEDSAMYFCASSERAGARTDTQYFGPGTRLTVL.

In nucleotides, the CDR3 is TGTGCCAGCGGTGGGGGAGGGTCCAAAAACATTCAGTACTTC. Encoded protein: CASGGGGSKNIQYF. The rearrangement links TRBV28 to TRBJ2-4; 7 bases are shared with TRBD2. J lost 2 bases, V lost 8 bases, and 6 bases had no gene match. This CDR3 contains 14 residues. Germline assignment: CDR1 MDHEN and CDR2 SYDVKM. Full variable domain (remainder filled in from reference TRBV28 and TRBJ2-4): DVKVTQSSRYLVKRTGEKVFLECVQDMDHENMFWYRQDPGLGLRLIYFSYDVKMKEKGDIPEGYSVSREKKERFSLILESASTNQTSMYLCASGGGGSKNIQYFGAGTRLSVL.

The chain links TRBV7-9 to TRBJ1-3; D remains unclear. This CDR3 is 14 amino acids long. With 3 bases removed from V and 2 bases from J, the gap between germline ends came to 8 bases. CDR1 and CDR2 (germline): SEHNR, FQNEAQ (reference sequence). Here the CDR3 reads CASSFWVPGNTIYF. The CDR3 nucleotides are TGTGCCAGCAGCTTTTGGGTTCCTGGAAACACCATATATTTT. Variable domain in full (rest from reference TRBV7-9 and TRBJ1-3): DTGVSQNPRHKITKRGQNVTFRCDPISEHNRLYWYRQTLGQGPEFLTYFQNEAQLEKSRLLSDRFSAERPKGSFSTLEIQRTEQGDSAMYLCASSFWVPGNTIYFGEGSWLTVV.

The chain combines TRBV7-9 with TRBJ2-7; 7 bases line up with TRBD2. Trimming cost V 1 base and J 7 bases; bases outside gene matches: 10. The germline CDR1 and CDR2 sequences are SEHNR and FQNEAQ (reference sequence). This CDR3 contains 15 residues. The CDR3 loop is CASSLELAGPREQYF. The CDR3 nucleotides are TGTGCCAGCAGCTTAGAATTAGCGGGCCCGAGGGAGCAGTACTTC.

The chain combines TRBV6-5 with TRBJ2-7; TRBD2 might be the D (6 bases). The V and J ends lost 0 bases and 5 bases respectively, with 11 bases between them. Germline V gene sequence: CDR1 MNHEY, CDR2 SVGAGI. The CDR3 consists of 14 residues. CDR3 region: CASSYSGGGHEQYF. CDR3 coding DNA: TGTGCCAGCAGTTACTCGGGAGGTGGGCACGAGCAGTACTTC.